This TCR beta chain was recorded in a study of T cell clonality in common variable immunodeficiency. This clone was counted only a few times. Its antigen is not known. The sequence runs out 3 residues before the end of the CDR3; the remainder is reconstructed from the germline J gene. CDR3 length: 14 amino acids. Trimming pared 5 bases from V and 4 bases from J, leaving 12 bases between. Germline-derived CDR1 and CDR2 are SEHNR and FQNEAQ (reference sequence). Study-level findings and limits: TCRbeta clonality was increased in CVID versus healthy controls. In common variable immunodeficiency, TCR beta chains reportedly carried fewer deletions and N-nucleotide insertions. Patient heterogeneity in the CVID cohort limited correlations between repertoire features and clinical complications.

Reduced serum IgG, IgA and/or IgM plus specific antibody deficiency defined CVID. Heparinized whole blood, roughly 5 to 9 ml, came from each donor. Sequencing used immunoSEQ multiplex PCR; TCRdb keeps in-frame clones, though not all of them. Recorded here are 25,000 to 35,000 clones, none singletons. The chain couples TRBV7-9 to TRBJ1-5, with D possibly matching TRBD1 (5 bases). The receptor's source is a human donor with common variable immunodeficiency. Sequences were obtained from peripheral blood mononuclear cells. The CDR3 sequence is CASSPKGRNQPQHF. The covered CDR3 bases are TGTGCCAGCAGCCCCAAGGGGCGTAATCAGCCC.